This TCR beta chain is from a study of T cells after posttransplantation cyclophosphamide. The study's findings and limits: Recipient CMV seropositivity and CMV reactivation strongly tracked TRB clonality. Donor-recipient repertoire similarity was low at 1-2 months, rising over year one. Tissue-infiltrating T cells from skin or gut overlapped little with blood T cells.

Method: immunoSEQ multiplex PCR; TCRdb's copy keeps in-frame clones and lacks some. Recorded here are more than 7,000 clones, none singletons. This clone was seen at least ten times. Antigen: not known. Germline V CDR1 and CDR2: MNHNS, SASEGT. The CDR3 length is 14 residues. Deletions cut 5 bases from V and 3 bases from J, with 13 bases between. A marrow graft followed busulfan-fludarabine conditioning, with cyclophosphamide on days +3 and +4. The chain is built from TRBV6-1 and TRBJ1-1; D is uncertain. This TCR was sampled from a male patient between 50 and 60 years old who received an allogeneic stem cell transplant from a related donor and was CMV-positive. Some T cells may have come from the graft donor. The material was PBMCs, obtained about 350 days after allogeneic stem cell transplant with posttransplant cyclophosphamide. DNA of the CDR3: TGTGCCAGCAGTTATCCTAGGTCGGACACTGAAGCTTTCTTT. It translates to CASSYPRSDTEAFF.